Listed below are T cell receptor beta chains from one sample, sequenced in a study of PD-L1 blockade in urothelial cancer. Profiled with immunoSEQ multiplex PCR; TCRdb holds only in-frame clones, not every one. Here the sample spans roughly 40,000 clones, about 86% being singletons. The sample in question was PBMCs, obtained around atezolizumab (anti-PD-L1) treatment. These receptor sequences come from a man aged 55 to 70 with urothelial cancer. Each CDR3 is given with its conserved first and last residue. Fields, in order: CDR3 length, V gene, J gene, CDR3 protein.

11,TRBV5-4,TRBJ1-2,CASSGTGGEAF
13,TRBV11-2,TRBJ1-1,CASSARGDTEAFF
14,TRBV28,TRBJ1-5,CATAGRDRRQPQHF
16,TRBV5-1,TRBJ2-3,CASSLLAGDLTDTQYF
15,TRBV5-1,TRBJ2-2,CASSLVVSDTGELFF
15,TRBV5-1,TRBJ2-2,CASSDGTQNTGELFF
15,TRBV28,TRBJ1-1,CASREGGQWNTEAFF
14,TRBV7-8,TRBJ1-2,CASGYRGGDYGYTF
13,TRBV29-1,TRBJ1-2,CSVEARGNYGYTF
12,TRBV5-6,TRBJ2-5,CASSLADRAQYF
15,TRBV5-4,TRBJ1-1,CASSLGDRGGTEAFF
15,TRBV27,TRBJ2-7,CASSLTTGATYEQYF
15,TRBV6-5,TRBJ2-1,CASSPAGVSYNEQFF
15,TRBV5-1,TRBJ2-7,CASSWDAGNAYEQYF
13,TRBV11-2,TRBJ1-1,CASSFDRGPEAFF
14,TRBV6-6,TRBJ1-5,CASSYGDSNQPQHF
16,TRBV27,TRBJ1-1,CASTAKAGGRNTEAFF
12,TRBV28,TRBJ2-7,CASGRTASWQYF